This T cell receptor (beta chain) was obtained from a study of blood T cell repertoires in COVID-19. Sequencing used immunoSEQ multiplex PCR; TCRdb keeps in-frame clones, though not all of them. Of under 15,000 clones detected, more than 80% appear once; the ten largest clones hold approximately 5%. This clone was observed a handful of times. Trimming cost V 2 bases and J 4 bases; bases outside gene matches: 12. The CDR3 consists of 17 residues. Germline V gives CDR1 MNHEY, CDR2 SMNVEV (reference sequence). Source material: peripheral blood. The chain carries TRBV27 and TRBJ2-5, with 8 bases aligning to TRBD2. This receptor was identified in a human donor in a cohort sampled during active COVID-19. Written as DNA, the CDR3 is TGTGCCAGCAGTTTAAGGATCGGGATTAGCGGGACAGAGACCCAGTACTTC. It translates to CASSLRIGISGTETQYF.